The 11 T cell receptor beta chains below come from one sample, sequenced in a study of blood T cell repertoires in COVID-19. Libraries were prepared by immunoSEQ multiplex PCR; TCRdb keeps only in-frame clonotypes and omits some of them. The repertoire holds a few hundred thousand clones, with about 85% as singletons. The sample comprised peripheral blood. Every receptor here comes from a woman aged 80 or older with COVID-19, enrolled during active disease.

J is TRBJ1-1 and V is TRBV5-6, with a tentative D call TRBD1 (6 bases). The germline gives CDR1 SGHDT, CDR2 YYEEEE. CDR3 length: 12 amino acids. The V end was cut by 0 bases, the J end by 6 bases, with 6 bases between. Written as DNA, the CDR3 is TGTGCCAGCAGCTTGGGGGGGCCTGAAGCTTTCTTT. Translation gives CASSLGGPEAFF. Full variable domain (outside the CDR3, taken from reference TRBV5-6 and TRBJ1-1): DAGVTQSPTHLIKTRGQQVTLRCSPKSGHDTVSWYQQALGQGPQFIFQYYEEEERQRGNFPDRFSGHQFPNYSSELNVNALLLGDSALYLCASSLGGPEAFFGQGTRLTVV.

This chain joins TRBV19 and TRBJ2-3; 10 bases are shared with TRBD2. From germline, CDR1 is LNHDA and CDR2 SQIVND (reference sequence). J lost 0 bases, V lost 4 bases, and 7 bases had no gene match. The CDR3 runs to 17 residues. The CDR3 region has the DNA TGTGCCAGTAGTAGGTCTAGCGGGGGTACAAGCACAGATACGCAGTATTTT. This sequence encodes CASSRSSGGTSTDTQYF.

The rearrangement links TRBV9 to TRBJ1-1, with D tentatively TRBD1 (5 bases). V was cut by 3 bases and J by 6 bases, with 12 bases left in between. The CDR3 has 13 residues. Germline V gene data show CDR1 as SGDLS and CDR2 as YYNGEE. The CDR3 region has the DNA TGTGCCAGCAGCGCCCAGGGTTCCTCTGAAGCTTTCTTT. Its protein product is CASSAQGSSEAFF.

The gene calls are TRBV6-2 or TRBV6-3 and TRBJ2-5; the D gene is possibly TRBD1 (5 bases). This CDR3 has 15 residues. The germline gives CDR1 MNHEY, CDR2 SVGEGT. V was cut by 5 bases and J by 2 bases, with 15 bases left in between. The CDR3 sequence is CASSLGGRGQETQYF. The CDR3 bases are TGTGCCAGCAGTCTGGGCGGAAGGGGACAAGAGACCCAGTACTTC.

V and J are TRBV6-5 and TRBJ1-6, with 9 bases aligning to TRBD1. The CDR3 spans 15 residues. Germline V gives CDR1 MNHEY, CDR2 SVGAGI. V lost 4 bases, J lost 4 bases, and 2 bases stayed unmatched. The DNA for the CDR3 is TGTGCCAGCAGTTCCGGGACAGGGTATAATTCACCCCTCCACTTT. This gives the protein CASSSGTGYNSPLHF.

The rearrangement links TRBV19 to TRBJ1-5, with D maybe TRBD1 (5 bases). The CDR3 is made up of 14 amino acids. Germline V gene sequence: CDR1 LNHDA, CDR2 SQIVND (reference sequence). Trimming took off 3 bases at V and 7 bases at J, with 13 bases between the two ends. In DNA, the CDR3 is TGTGCCAGTAGTATTCGGGGCAGCGGGCAGCCCCAGCATTTT. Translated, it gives CASSIRGSGQPQHF.

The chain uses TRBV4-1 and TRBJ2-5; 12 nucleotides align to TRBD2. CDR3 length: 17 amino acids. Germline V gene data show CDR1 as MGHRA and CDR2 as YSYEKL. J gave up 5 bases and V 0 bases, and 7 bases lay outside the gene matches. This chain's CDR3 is CASSQDPSGGALETQYF. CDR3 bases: TGCGCCAGCAGCCAAGATCCTAGCGGGGGGGCCTTGGAGACCCAGTACTTC.

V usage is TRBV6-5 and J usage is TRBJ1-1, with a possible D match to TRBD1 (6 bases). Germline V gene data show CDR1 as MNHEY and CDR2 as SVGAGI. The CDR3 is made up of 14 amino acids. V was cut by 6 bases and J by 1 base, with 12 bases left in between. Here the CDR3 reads CASRGGTPNTEAFF. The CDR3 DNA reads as TGTGCCAGCAGGGGGGGGACACCGAACACTGAAGCTTTCTTT.

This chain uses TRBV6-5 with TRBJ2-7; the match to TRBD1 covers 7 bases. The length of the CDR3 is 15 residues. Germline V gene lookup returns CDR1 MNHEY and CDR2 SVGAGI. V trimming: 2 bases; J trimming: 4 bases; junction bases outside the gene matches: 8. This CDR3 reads CASSYQKTGIYEQYF. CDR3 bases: TGTGCCAGCAGTTACCAAAAGACAGGGATATACGAGCAGTACTTC.

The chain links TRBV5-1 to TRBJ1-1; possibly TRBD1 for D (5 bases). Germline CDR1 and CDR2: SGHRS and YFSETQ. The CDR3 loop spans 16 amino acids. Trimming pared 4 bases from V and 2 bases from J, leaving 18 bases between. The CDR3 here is CASSLRPGIDNTEAFF. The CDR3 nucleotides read TGCGCCAGCAGCCTGAGGCCAGGGATAGACAACACTGAAGCTTTCTTT.

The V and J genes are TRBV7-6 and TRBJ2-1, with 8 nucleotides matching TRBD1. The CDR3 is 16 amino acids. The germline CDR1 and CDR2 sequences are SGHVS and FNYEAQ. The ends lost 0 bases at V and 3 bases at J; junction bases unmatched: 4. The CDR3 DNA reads TGTGCCAGCAGCTTAGCGGGTACAGGGGGCTACAATGAGCAGTTCTTC. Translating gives CASSLAGTGGYNEQFF. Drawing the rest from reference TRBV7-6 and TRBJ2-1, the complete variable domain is GAGVSQSPRYKVTKRGQDVALRCDPISGHVSLYWYRQALGQGPEFLTYFNYEAQQDKSGLPNDRFSAERPEGSISTLTIQRTEQRDSAMYRCASSLAGTGGYNEQFFGPGTRLTVL.